The next 8 T cell receptor beta chains were all read from a single sample in a study of T cells in women clearing cervical HPV infection. Sequencing was performed with immunoSEQ multiplex PCR; in TCRdb, only in-frame clones are kept and a portion is missing. The sample's table shows around 28,000 clones. The sample consisted of blood buffy coat. These receptors all come from a woman aged 18-69 years with a cervical HPV16 infection that either progressed to CIN3+ or cleared (not recorded which).

CDR3 region: CASSPGQEQGPQYF. The sequenced part of the CDR3 DNA is TGCGCCAGCAGCCCAGGACAGGAGCAAGGTCCG. V and J are TRBV5-1 and TRBJ2-3; 7 nucleotides agree with TRBD1. The read finishes 3 residues shy of the CDR3 end, and the germline J gene is used to complete it. The CDR3 runs 14 residues. From germline, CDR1 is SGHRS and CDR2 YFSETQ. Drawing the rest from reference TRBV5-1 and TRBJ2-3, the complete variable domain is KAGVTQTPRYLIKTRGQQVTLSCSPISGHRSVSWYQQTPGQGLQFLFEYFSETQRNKGNFPGRFSGRQFSNSRSEMNVSTLELGDSALYLCASSPGQEQGPQYFGPGTRLTVL.

Concerning this clone: The read gets to within 3 residues of the CDR3 end, and the germline J gene fills in the rest. V is TRBV11-2 and J is TRBJ1-1; 7 nucleotides align to TRBD1. J was trimmed by 1 base and V by 5 bases; bases with no gene match: 7. This CDR3 region has 15 residues. Germline V CDR1 and CDR2: SGHAT, FQNNGV. The CDR3 sequence is CASSTPRTGNTEAFF. The sequenced CDR3 bases are TGTGCCAGCAGCACCCCCAGGACAGGGAACACTGAA.

As to this clone: The read comes to an end 3 residues before the CDR3 does, leaving the germline J gene to fill in the end. The rearrangement links TRBV19 to TRBJ1-4; 8 nucleotides agree with TRBD1. Trimming took 5 bases from V and 4 from J; bases not matched to a gene: 9. Germline lookup yields CDR1 LNHDA and CDR2 SQIVND (reference sequence). The CDR3 extends over 16 amino acids. The CDR3 DNA, read in part, is TGTGCCAGTAGTCCGACAGGGGAGGGCTTTAATGAAAAA. Translation: CASSPTGEGFNEK. The whole CDR3 sequence is CASSPTGEGFNEKLFF.

The DNA read from the CDR3 is TGTGCCAGCAGCTTAGTCGTTAACAGTCATGAG. It specifies CASSLVVNSHE. The full CDR3 protein is CASSLVVNSHEQFF. The rearrangement uses TRBV7-7 and TRBJ2-1; no clear D. From the germline J gene comes the end of the CDR3, since the read stops 3 residues before it. Trimming removed 1 base from V and 8 bases from J, with 12 bases in between. CDR1 SSHAT and CDR2 FNYEAQ come from the germline V gene (reference sequence). The CDR3 has 14 amino acids.

Of note for this clone: The read terminates 3 residues before the CDR3 end, so the remaining end is supplied by the germline J gene. V gene TRBV2 combines with J gene TRBJ1-6; a possible D gene is TRBD1 (5 bases). CDR3 length: 12 amino acids. V was trimmed by 4 bases and J by 11 bases, leaving 9 bases between them. Germline assignment: CDR1 SNHLY and CDR2 FYNNEI. The CDR3 bases that were read are TGTGCCAGCAGTGTTACAGGAGCACCC. The encoded protein is CASSVTGAP. From start to end, the CDR3 is CASSVTGAPLHF.

With regard to this clone: The CDR3 end is not reached by the read, which stops 3 residues before it; the germline J gene fills it in. The chain has TRBV7-9 and TRBJ1-2; no definite D call. The CDR3 is 13 residues long. The germline V gene has CDR1 SEHNR and CDR2 FQNEAQ (reference sequence). The CDR3 spells CASSLTYTDTYTF. The covered CDR3 bases are TGTGCCAGCAGCCTAACCTACACAGATACC.

As for this clone: The CDR3 is cut off 3 residues early in the read; its end comes from the germline J gene. The V gene is TRBV29-1, the J gene TRBJ1-1; tentatively, D is TRBD1 (5 bases). Looked up from germline, CDR1 is SQVTM and CDR2 is ANQGSEA. This CDR3 contains 12 residues. CDR3 DNA (partial): TGCAGCGTCCAGAGGAGCCGGGGGGGA. Amino acid sequence: CSVQRSRGG. The entire CDR3 sequence reads CSVQRSRGGAFF.

A note on this clone: The read ends 3 residues shy of where the CDR3 ends; the end is completed using the germline J gene. This chain joins TRBV29-1 and TRBJ2-5; 8 positions match TRBD1. J was trimmed by 1 base and V by 5 bases; bases with no gene match: 9. The CDR3 runs to 15 residues. Germline CDR1 is SQVTM and CDR2 is ANQGSEA. CDR3: CSVTRRGQPQETQYF. CDR3 bases read: TGCAGCGTTACCCGCAGGGGGCAACCCCAAGAGACC. Complete variable domain (other parts from reference TRBV29-1 and TRBJ2-5): SAVISQKPSRDICQRGTSLTIQCQVDSQVTMMFWYRQQPGQSLTLIATANQGSEATYESGFVIDKFPISRPNLTFSTLTVSNMSPEDSSIYLCSVTRRGQPQETQYFGPGTRLLVL.